Shown below are 5 T cell receptor beta chains from a single sample sequenced in a study of blood T cell repertoires in COVID-19. TCRdb keeps only in-frame clones here, not all; method: immunoSEQ multiplex PCR. The sample includes approximately 210,000 clones, more than 70% seen only once; the top ten take roughly 4.7%. Material: peripheral blood. The receptors here all came from a human donor in a cohort sampled during active COVID-19.

The genes are TRBV2 and TRBJ2-7, with D possibly matching TRBD1 (5 bases). The V gene lost 1 base and the J gene lost 1 base, with 8 bases spanning the gap. The CDR3 is made up of 14 amino acids. Germline V CDR1 and CDR2: SNHLY, FYNNEI. The CDR3 here is CASSEGTRSYEQYF. The CDR3 DNA reads as TGTGCCAGCAGTGAAGGGACAAGGTCCTACGAGCAGTACTTC.

CDR3 in DNA: TGTGCCAGCAGCCAGCGGGAAGCCTACGAGCAGTACTTC. This translates into CASSQREAYEQYF. V gene TRBV6-5 combines with J gene TRBJ2-7; 7 bases are shared with TRBD2. From germline, CDR1 is MNHEY and CDR2 SVGAGI. This CDR3 is built from 13 residues. V gave up 6 bases and J gave up 2 bases; unmatched junction bases: 4.

The chain employs TRBV9 and TRBJ2-1; possibly TRBD2 for D (6 bases). There are 17 residues in the CDR3. Trimming shortened V by 4 bases and J by 7 bases, and 24 bases separated the two germline ends. Germline loops: CDR1 SGDLS, CDR2 YYNGEE. The CDR3 sequence: CASSSIASSRAGNEQFF. The CDR3 coding sequence is TGTGCCAGCAGCTCGATTGCGTCTAGCAGGGCGGGGAATGAGCAGTTCTTC.

This clone was picked up a small number of times. This sequence joins TRBV11-2 and TRBJ1-5; D gene unclear. The CDR3 totals 15 residues. The germline gives CDR1 SGHAT, CDR2 FQNNGV. Trimming left V 3 bases short and J 0 bases short, with 9 bases between. The chain's CDR3 is CASSFGLDSNQPQHF. CDR3 DNA sequence: TGTGCCAGCAGCTTTGGACTGGATAGCAATCAGCCCCAGCATTTT.

The chain employs TRBV7-2 and TRBJ2-2; tentative D call: TRBD2 (5 bases). CDR1 and CDR2 (germline): SGHTA, FQGNSA. CDR3 length: 14 amino acids. The V gene lost 5 bases and the J gene lost 6 bases, with 13 bases spanning the gap. CDR3 amino acids: CASSAGLPPGELFF. DNA for the CDR3: TGTGCCAGCAGCGCCGGACTTCCCCCCGGGGAGCTGTTTTTT.